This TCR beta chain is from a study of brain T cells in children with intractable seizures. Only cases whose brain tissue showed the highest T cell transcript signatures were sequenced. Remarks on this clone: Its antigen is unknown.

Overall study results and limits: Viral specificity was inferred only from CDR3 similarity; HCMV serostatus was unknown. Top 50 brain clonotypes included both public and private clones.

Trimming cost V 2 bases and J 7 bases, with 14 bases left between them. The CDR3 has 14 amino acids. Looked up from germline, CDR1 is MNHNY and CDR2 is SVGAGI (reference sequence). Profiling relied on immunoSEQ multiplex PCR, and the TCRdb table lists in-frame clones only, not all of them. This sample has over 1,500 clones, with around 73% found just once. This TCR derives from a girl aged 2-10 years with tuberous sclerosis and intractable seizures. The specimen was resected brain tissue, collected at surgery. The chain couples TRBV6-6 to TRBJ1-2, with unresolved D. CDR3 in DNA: TGTGCCAGCAGTTACGTGTCAGGTTCATCTGGCTACACCTTC. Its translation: CASSYVSGSSGYTF.